This T cell receptor (beta chain) was identified in a study of blood T cell repertoires in COVID-19. Across the study: COVID-19 samples from acute and convalescent phases originated in the United States, Italy and Spain. The analysed material was cDNA or gDNA that came from T cells, B-cell-depleted T cells, or PBMCs.

Per the authors' pipeline: Amplification of reference gene primers provided the estimated nucleated cell counts. Profiling relied on immunoSEQ multiplex PCR, and the TCRdb table lists in-frame clones only, not all of them. The V and J calls and clone size were taken over from that table, and D and trimming were inferred from the DNA. The sample shows approximately 75,000 clones, 90% of them seen only once. J lost 2 bases, V lost 0 bases, and 5 bases had no gene match. The germline gives CDR1 SGHDT, CDR2 YYEEEE. The CDR3 is made up of 17 amino acids. Sequencing was performed on peripheral blood. This clonotype was obtained from a human donor in a cohort sampled during active COVID-19. The chain recombines TRBV5-6 with TRBJ2-6, with 7 nucleotides matching TRBD2. The CDR3 nucleotides read TGTGCCAGCAGCTTGGGGGGCGGGACTACTGGGGCCAACGTCCTGACTTTC. Translating it yields CASSLGGGTTGANVLTF.